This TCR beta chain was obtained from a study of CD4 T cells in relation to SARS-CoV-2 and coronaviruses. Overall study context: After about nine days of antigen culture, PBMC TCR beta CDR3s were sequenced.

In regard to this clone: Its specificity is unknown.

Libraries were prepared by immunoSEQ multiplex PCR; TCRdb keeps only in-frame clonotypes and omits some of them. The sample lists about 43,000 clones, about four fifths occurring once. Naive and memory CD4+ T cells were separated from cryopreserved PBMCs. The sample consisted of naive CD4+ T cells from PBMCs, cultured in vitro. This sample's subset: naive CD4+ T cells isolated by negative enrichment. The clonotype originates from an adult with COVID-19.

The DNA of the CDR3 is TGTGCCAGCAGCCCCGGGGGCCAGACTAGCGGGAGGACAGATACGCAGTATTTT. This translates into CASSPGGQTSGRTDTQYF. The chain combines TRBV7-9 with TRBJ2-3, with 13 bases fitting TRBD2. The germline gives CDR1 SEHNR, CDR2 FQNEAQ (reference sequence). The CDR3 has 18 amino acids. With 5 bases clipped from V and 3 bases from J, the junction kept 11 bases outside the gene matches. The variable domain in full, with the rest retrieved from reference TRBV7-9 and TRBJ2-3, is DTGVSQNPRHKITKRGQNVTFRCDPISEHNRLYWYRQTLGQGPEFLTYFQNEAQLEKSRLLSDRFSAERPKGSFSTLEIQRTEQGDSAMYLCASSPGGQTSGRTDTQYFGPGTRLTVL.